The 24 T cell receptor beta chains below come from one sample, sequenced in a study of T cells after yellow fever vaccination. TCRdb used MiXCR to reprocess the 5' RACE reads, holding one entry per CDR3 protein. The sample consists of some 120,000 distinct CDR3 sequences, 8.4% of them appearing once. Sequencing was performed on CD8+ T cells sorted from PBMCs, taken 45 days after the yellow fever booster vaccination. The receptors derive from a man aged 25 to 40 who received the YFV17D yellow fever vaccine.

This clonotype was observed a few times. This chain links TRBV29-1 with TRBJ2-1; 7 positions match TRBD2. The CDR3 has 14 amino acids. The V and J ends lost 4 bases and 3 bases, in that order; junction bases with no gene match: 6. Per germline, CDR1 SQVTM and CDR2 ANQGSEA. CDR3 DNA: TGCAGCGTTGGTGGCGGGGGACTCTACAATGAGCAGTTCTTC. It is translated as CSVGGGGLYNEQFF.

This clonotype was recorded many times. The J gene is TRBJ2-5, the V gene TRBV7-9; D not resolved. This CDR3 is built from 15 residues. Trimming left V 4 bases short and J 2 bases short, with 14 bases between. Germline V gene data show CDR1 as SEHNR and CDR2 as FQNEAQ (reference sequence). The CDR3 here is CASSSVLSPQETQYF. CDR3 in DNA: TGTGCCAGCAGCTCCGTTCTGAGCCCTCAAGAGACCCAGTACTTC.

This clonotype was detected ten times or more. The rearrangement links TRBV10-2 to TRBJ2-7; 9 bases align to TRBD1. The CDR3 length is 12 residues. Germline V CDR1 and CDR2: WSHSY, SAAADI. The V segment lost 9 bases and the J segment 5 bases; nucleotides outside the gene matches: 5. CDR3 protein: CASGTGLHEQYF. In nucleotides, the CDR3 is TGCGCCAGTGGGACAGGGTTGCACGAGCAGTACTTC.

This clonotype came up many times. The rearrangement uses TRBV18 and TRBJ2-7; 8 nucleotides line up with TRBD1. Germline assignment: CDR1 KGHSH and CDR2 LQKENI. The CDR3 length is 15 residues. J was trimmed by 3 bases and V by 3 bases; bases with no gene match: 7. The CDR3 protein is CASSPPEQGGYEQYF. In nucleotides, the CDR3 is TGTGCCAGCTCACCTCCTGAACAGGGGGGCTACGAGCAGTACTTC.

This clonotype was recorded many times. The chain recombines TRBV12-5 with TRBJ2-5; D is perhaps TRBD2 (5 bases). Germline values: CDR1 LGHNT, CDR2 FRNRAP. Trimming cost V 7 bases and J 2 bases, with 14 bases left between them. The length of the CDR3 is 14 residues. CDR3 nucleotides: TGTGCTAGTGCTTCCCCTAGCACGCAAGAGACCCAGTACTTC. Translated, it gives CASASPSTQETQYF. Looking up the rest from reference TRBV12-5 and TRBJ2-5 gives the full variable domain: DARVTQTPRHKVTEMGQEVTMRCQPILGHNTVFWYRQTMMQGLELLAYFRNRAPLDDSGMPKDRFSAEMPDATLATLKIQPSEPRDSAVYFCASASPSTQETQYFGPGTRLLVL.

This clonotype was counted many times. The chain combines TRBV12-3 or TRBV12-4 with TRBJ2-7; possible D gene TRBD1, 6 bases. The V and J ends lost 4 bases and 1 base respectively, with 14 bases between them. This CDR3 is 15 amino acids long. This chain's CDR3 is CASSSTGFRSYEQYF. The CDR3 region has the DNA TGTGCCAGCAGTTCAACAGGGTTTCGATCCTACGAGCAGTACTTC.

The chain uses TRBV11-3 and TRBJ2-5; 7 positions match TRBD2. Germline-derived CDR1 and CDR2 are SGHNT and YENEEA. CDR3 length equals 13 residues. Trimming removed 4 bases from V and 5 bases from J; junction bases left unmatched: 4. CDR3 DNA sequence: TGTGCCAGCAGCTCCGGGACTACGGAGACCCAGTACTTC. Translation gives CASSSGTTETQYF. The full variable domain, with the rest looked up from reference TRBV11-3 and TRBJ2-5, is EAGVVQSPRYKIIEKKQPVAFWCNPISGHNTLYWYLQNLGQGPELLIRYENEEAVDDSQLPKDRFSAERLKGVDSTLKIQPAELGDSAVYLCASSSGTTETQYFGPGTRLLVL.

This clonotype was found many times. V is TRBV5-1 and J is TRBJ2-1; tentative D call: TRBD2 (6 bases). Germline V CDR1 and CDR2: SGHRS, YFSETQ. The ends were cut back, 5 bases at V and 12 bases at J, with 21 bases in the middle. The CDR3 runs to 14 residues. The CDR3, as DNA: TGCGCCAGCAGTTCTAGCGCCATACTGGGTGGGCAGTTCTTC. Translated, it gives CASSSSAILGGQFF.

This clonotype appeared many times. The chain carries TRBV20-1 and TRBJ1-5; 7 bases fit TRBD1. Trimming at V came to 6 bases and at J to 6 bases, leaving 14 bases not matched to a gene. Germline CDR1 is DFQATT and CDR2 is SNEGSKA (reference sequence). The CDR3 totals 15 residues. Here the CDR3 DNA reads TGCAGTGCCATGAAGGGACAGCGCGGGGGTCAGCCCCAGCATTTT. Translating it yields CSAMKGQRGGQPQHF.

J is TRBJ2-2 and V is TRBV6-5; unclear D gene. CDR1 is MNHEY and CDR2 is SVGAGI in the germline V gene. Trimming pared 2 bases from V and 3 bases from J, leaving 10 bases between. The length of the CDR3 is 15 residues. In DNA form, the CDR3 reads TGTGCCAGCAGTTACCCCCTCGAGGACACCGGGGAGCTGTTTTTT. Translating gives CASSYPLEDTGELFF.

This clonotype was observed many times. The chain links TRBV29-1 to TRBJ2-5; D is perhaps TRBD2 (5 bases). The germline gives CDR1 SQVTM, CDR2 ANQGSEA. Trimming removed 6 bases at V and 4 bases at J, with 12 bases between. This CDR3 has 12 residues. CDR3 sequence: CSVPEGVETQYF. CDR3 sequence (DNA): TGCAGCGTCCCCGAGGGAGTAGAGACCCAGTACTTC.

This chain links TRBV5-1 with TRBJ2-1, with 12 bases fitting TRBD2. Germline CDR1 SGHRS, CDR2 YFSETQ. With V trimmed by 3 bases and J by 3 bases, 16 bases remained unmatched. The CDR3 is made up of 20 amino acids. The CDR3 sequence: CASSSPEGLAGGVSYNEQFF. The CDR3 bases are TGCGCCAGCAGCTCTCCTGAGGGTCTAGCGGGAGGGGTAAGCTACAATGAGCAGTTCTTC.

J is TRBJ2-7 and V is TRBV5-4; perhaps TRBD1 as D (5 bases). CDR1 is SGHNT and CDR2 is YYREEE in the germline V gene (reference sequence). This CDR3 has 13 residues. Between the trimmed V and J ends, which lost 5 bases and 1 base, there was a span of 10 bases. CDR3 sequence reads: CASSSGFSYEQYF. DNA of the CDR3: TGTGCCAGCAGTTCAGGGTTTTCCTACGAGCAGTACTTC.

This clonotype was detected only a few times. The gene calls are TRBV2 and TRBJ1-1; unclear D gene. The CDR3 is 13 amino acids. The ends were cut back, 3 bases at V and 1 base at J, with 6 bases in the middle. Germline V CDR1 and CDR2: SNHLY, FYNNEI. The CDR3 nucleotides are TGTGCCAGCAGTGAGAGGAGGAACACTGAAGCTTTCTTT. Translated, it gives CASSERRNTEAFF.

The CDR3 sequence: CASSLVGFEAFF. CDR3 DNA: TGTGCCAGCAGTTTGGTAGGGTTTGAAGCTTTCTTT. The chain uses TRBV6-5 and TRBJ1-1; D is unresolved. The germline V gene encodes CDR1 MNHEY and CDR2 SVGAGI. Trimming pared 4 bases from V and 7 bases from J, leaving 10 bases between. CDR3 length equals 12 residues.

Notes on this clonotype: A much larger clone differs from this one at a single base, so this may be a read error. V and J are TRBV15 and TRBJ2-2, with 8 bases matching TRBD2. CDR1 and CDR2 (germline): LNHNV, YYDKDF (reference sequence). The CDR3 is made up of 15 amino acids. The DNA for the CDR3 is TGTTCCACCGGCTGGACTAGCTCTGTCGTTGGGGAGCTGTTTTTT. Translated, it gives CSTGWTSSVVGELFF. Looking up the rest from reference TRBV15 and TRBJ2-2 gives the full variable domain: DAMVIQNPRYQVTQFGKPVTLSCSQTLNHNVMYWYQQKSSQAPKLLFHYYDKDFNNEADTPDNFQSRRPNTSFCFLDIRSPGLGDTAMYLCSTGWTSSVVGELFFGEGSRLTVL.

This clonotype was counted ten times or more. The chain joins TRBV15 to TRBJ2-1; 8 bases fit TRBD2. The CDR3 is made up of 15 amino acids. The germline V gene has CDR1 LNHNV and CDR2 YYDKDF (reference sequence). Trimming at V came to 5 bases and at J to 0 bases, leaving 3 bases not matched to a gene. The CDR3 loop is CATSASGSSYNEQFF. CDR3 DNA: TGTGCCACCAGCGCCAGCGGGAGCTCCTACAATGAGCAGTTCTTC.

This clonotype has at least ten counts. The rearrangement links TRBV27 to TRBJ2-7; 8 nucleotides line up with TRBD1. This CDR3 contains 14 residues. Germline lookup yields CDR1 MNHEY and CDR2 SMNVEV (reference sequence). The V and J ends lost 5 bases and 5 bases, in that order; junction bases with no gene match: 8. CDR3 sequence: CASSLRDRSHEQYF. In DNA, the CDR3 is TGTGCCAGCAGTCTACGGGACAGGTCCCACGAGCAGTACTTC.

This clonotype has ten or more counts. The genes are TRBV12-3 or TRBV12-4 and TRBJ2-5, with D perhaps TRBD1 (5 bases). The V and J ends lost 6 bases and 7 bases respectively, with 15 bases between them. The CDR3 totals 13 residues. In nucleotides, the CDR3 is TGTGCCAGCAGCACGGACGACACAGGGACCCAGTACTTC. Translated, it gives CASSTDDTGTQYF.

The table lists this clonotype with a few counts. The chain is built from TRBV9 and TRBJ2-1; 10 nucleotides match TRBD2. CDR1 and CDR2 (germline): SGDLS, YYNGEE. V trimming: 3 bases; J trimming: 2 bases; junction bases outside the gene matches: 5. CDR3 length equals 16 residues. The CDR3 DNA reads TGTGCCAGCAGCGGGAGGACTAGCGGCCCCTACAATGAGCAGTTCTTC. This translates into CASSGRTSGPYNEQFF.

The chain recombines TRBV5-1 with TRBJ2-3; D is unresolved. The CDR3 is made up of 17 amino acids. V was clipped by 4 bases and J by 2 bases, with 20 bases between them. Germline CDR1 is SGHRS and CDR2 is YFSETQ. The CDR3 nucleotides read TGCGCCAGCAGCCTTCTAATCCAGGTGTGGCACACAGATACGCAGTATTTT. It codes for CASSLLIQVWHTDTQYF.

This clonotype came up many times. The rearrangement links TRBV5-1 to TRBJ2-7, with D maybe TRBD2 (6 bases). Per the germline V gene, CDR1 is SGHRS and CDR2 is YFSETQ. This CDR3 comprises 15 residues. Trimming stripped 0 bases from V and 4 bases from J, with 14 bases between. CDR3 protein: CASSLAAEGQYEQYF. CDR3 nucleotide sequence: TGCGCCAGCAGCTTGGCCGCGGAGGGCCAGTACGAGCAGTACTTC.

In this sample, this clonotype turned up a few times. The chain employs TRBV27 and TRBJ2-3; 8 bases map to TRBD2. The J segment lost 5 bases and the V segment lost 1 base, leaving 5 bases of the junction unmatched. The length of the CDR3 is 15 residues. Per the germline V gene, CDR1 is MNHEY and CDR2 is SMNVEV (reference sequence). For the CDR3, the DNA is TGTGCCAGCAGTTTATTAGCGGCGGGGGGAGATACGCAGTATTTT. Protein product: CASSLLAAGGDTQYF.

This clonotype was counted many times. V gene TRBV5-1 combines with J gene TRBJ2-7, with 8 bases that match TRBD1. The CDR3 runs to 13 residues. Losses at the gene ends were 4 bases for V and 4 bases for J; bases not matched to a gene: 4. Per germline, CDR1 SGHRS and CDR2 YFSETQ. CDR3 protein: CASSVGTGYEQYF. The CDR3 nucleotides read TGCGCCAGCAGCGTCGGGACAGGATACGAGCAGTACTTC.